Below are 5 T cell receptor beta chains sequenced from a single sample in a study of T cell clones after liver transplantation. The assay was immunoSEQ multiplex PCR, and TCRdb's table has in-frame clones only and misses some. This sample carries about 74,000 clones, roughly 80% of them seen once, and the ten largest clones take less than 0.65%. The material was CD4+ T cells from blood, obtained before liver transplant. These receptors were collected from a human donor who received a liver transplant.

This rearrangement joins TRBV28 to TRBJ1-5; 9 positions agree with TRBD1. V was pared by 7 bases and J by 4 bases, with 8 bases of the junction left unmatched. CDR3 length: 15 amino acids. Germline CDR1 reads MDHEN; CDR2 reads SYDVKM. In DNA, the CDR3 is TGTGCCAGCAATGGGGGACAGGGAAGAAATCAGCCCCAGCATTTT. Its translation: CASNGGQGRNQPQHF.

V usage is TRBV27 and J usage is TRBJ2-5; a possible D gene is TRBD2 (5 bases). The CDR3 is 14 residues long. Germline CDR1 reads MNHEY; CDR2 reads SMNVEV (reference sequence). Deletions cut 10 bases from V and 7 bases from J, with 22 bases between. The CDR3 bases are TGTGCCACCCGAGGGCCGGCCAGGAGTAGGACCCAGTACTTC. Translated, it gives CATRGPARSRTQYF.

V gene TRBV6-6 combines with J gene TRBJ1-2, with 10 bases aligning to TRBD1. This CDR3 has 13 residues. J lost 5 bases, V lost 7 bases, and 4 bases had no gene match. The germline gives CDR1 MNHNY, CDR2 SVGAGI (reference sequence). DNA for the CDR3: TGTGCCAGCACCCTGGGACAGGGGTATGGCTACACCTTC. Amino acids: CASTLGQGYGYTF.

The chain employs TRBV6-6 and TRBJ1-5, with TRBD1 matching 11 bases. The V segment lost 0 bases and the J segment 6 bases; nucleotides outside the gene matches: 1. The CDR3 totals 15 residues. The germline V gene encodes CDR1 MNHNY and CDR2 SVGAGI (reference sequence). This chain's CDR3 is CASSYSGQGGQPQHF. The DNA of the CDR3 is TGTGCCAGCAGTTACTCGGGACAGGGGGGTCAGCCCCAGCATTTT.

This rearrangement joins TRBV6-6 to TRBJ1-2; a possible D gene is TRBD1 (5 bases). The germline gives CDR1 MNHNY, CDR2 SVGAGI (reference sequence). The CDR3 runs to 13 residues. V shed 0 bases and J shed 8 bases, with 10 bases lying between them. CDR3 amino acids: CASSYSIGEGYTF. In DNA, the CDR3 is TGTGCCAGCAGTTACTCGATAGGGGAAGGCTACACCTTC.